The 3 T cell receptor beta chains in this list originate from one sample, sequenced in a study of blood T cell repertoires in COVID-19 (dated by TCRdb to the early 2020s). Library creation used the immunoSEQ multiplex PCR assay. In its TCRdb copy, this immuneACCESS table keeps in-frame sequences only and misses some clones. Where compared with another copy, unresolved V genes explain less than half of these, and the others have no known cause. The sample table records about 170,000 clones; around 74% of these occur just once. The ten top clones hold 3% of the sample. Sequenced: peripheral blood. All receptors derive from a woman of 80 years or more with acute or convalescent COVID-19.

This clone was observed many times. V usage is TRBV7-2 and J usage is TRBJ2-7, with D perhaps matching TRBD2 (5 bases). Deletions cut 2 bases from V and 3 bases from J, with 14 bases between. Germline values: CDR1 SGHTA, CDR2 FQGNSA. The CDR3 loop spans 15 amino acids. The CDR3 protein is CASSLLVSAFYEQYF. DNA of the CDR3: TGTGCCAGCAGCTTATTGGTTAGCGCTTTCTACGAGCAGTACTTC.

J is TRBJ2-1 and V is TRBV7-3, with 11 bases fitting TRBD2. With 1 base clipped from V and 6 bases from J, the junction kept 5 bases outside the gene matches. CDR1 is SGHTA, CDR2 FQGTGA, per germline. The length of the CDR3 is 16 residues. CDR3 DNA sequence: TGTGCCAGCAGCTTAATAGCGGGAGGGCCGATCAATGAGCAGTTCTTC. Its translation: CASSLIAGGPINEQFF. The whole variable domain, remainder taken from reference TRBV7-3 and TRBJ2-1, is GAGVSQTPSNKVTEKGKYVELRCDPISGHTALYWYRQSLGQGPEFLIYFQGTGAADDSGLPNDRFFAVRPEGSVSTLKIQRTERGDSAVYLCASSLIAGGPINEQFFGPGTRLTVL.

The genes are TRBV5-6 and TRBJ2-7, with 11 bases identical to TRBD2. Germline V gene sequence: CDR1 SGHDT, CDR2 YYEEEE. This CDR3 spans 14 amino acids. J lost 3 bases, V lost 3 bases, and 2 bases had no gene match. The CDR3: CASSSLAGGYEQYF. CDR3 DNA sequence: TGTGCCAGCAGCTCTCTAGCGGGAGGCTACGAGCAGTACTTC.